The entry below gives a single TCR beta chain sequence along with its context. Per germline, CDR1 SGHAT and CDR2 FQDESV (reference sequence). This CDR3 has 13 residues. Trimming shortened V by 2 bases and J by 7 bases, and 10 bases separated the two germline ends. As processed by the authors: For nucleated cells, counts were estimated from reference gene primer amplification. The data were produced by immunoSEQ multiplex PCR, yet TCRdb's version contains in-frame clones alone and is incomplete. V and J calls and clone size are copied from that table; D and trimming were computed from the DNA. Here the sample spans about 150,000 clones, 87% being singletons. These data come from a study of blood T cell repertoires in COVID-19. At the level of the study: Samples taken during acute and convalescent COVID-19 were collected in the United States, Italy and Spain. The cDNA or gDNA used as material had been derived from T cells, B-cell-depleted T cells, or PBMCs.

Sequences were obtained from peripheral blood. This receptor was obtained from a man older than 75 with acute or convalescent COVID-19. The chain links TRBV11-1 to TRBJ2-3, with a weak D call TRBD1 (5 bases). The CDR3 region is CASSLKPGHTQYF. CDR3 DNA sequence: TGTGCCAGCAGCTTAAAACCAGGGCATACGCAGTATTTT.